This TCR beta chain derives from a study of metastatic and nonmetastatic thyroid tumors. As regards this clone: Its antigen is not identified.

The study, taken as a whole, reports: The reported finding was significantly higher TCR beta diversity in malignant thyroid tumors relative to benign nodules, in blood and tumor.

Trimming removed 4 bases from V and 4 bases from J, with 21 bases in between. CDR1 and CDR2 (germline): SGHVS, FQNEAQ. There are 17 residues in the CDR3. Every patient underwent thyroid surgery untreated. TCRdb ran MiXCR on the PCR reads. The table lists about 27,000 clones, 25% to 30% of them singletons. The source material was blood. The clonotype originates from a female donor with papillary thyroid cancer or a benign thyroid nodule (not recorded which). Some clones in this sample may be carry-over from other donors' samples. The chain recombines TRBV7-8 with TRBJ2-3; D might be TRBD2 (5 bases). CDR3 loop: CASSSPLALGPSDTQYF. The CDR3 bases are TGTGCCAGCAGCTCCCCCTTAGCGTTAGGGCCGTCAGATACGCAGTATTTT. The variable domain in full, with the rest retrieved from reference TRBV7-8 and TRBJ2-3, is GAGVSQSPRYKVAKRGQDVALRCDPISGHVSLFWYQQALGQGPEFLTYFQNEAQLDKSGLPSDRFFAERPEGSVSTLKIQRTQQEDSAVYLCASSSPLALGPSDTQYFGPGTRLTVL.